Detailed here is one T cell receptor (beta chain). This record belongs to a study of blood T cell repertoires in COVID-19. Study summary: COVID-19 samples from acute and convalescent phases originated in the United States, Italy and Spain.

Germline values: CDR1 KGHSH, CDR2 LQKENI. This CDR3 region has 15 residues. Trimming removed 3 bases from V and 4 bases from J; junction bases left unmatched: 5. Sequenced by immunoSEQ multiplex PCR; TCRdb stores in-frame clones only, minus some. Of 80,000 to 130,000 clones in the sample, about 86% were seen once. Living in under 30 US areas, the participants were between roughly 18 and 89 years of age. Cohorts were based on clinical histories the participants reported. The sequencing input was PBMCs or T cells enriched from blood (not recorded which). The chain is built from TRBV18 and TRBJ1-2; TRBD1 aligns across 10 bases. This sequence was found in a woman aged 45-59 years who had recovered from COVID-19. The DNA for the CDR3 is TGTGCCAGCTCACCCGGACAGGGGGTGGGCTATGGCTACACCTTC. It codes for CASSPGQGVGYGYTF.